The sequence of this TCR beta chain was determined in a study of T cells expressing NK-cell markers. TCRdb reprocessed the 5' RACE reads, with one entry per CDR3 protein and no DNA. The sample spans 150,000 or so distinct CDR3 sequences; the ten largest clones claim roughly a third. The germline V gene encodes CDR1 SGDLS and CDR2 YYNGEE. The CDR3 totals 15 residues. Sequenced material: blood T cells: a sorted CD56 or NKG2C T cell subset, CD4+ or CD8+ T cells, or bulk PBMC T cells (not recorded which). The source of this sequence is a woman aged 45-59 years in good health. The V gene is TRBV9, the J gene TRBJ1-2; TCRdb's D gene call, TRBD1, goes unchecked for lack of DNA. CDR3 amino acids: CASTQSVQGAEGYTF.